These T cell receptor beta chains were read from a single sample in a study of memory CD4+ T cells and cytomegalovirus serostatus. Method: immunoSEQ multiplex PCR; TCRdb's copy keeps in-frame clones and lacks some. The table records tens of thousands of clones, more than 70% of them present only once. The sample comprised memory CD4+ T cells from blood. All receptors come from an adult in good health and CMV-seronegative. Some clones in this sample may be carry-over from other donors' samples. Each CDR3 is given with its conserved first and last residue. Each record gives: D gene, J gene, V gene, clone size, CDR3 DNA, CDR3 protein. A D gene is named only where the DNA matches it firmly. Rows give clone size only sometimes, using once, few, many, or a class for an expanded clone.

>-|TRBJ2-2|TRBV6-7|few
TGTGCCAGCAGTTACTCTCTTTGGTATAGCGCGAACACCGGGGAGCTGTTTTTT
CASSYSLWYSANTGELFF
>TRBD1|TRBJ1-1|TRBV25-1|-
TGTGCCAGCAGTGGCTCCGGGACAGGGGCCCTGAACACTGAAGCTTTCTTT
CASSGSGTGALNTEAFF
>-|TRBJ2-4|TRBV29-1|-
TGCAGCGTTGTTGGGGCGGGAAACATTCAGTACTTC
CSVVGAGNIQYF
>-|TRBJ1-3|TRBV18|-
TGTGCCAGCTCACCTCCAGAAGGGCTCGTTAGCACCATATATTTT
CASSPPEGLVSTIYF
>-|TRBJ2-7|TRBV15|-
TGTGCCACCGGGGCTTACGGCTCCTACGAGCAGTACTTC
CATGAYGSYEQYF
>TRBD1|TRBJ1-1|TRBV6-1|-
TGTGCCAGCAGTCGACGACAGGGCGCTGAAGCTTTCTTT
CASSRRQGAEAFF
>-|TRBJ1-1|TRBV5-6|-
TGTGCCAGCAGGGACGGGGGGACAAACACTGAAGCTTTCTTT
CASRDGGTNTEAFF
>TRBD2|TRBJ2-1|TRBV19|-
TGTGCCAGTAGTAGGACTAGCGGGAGGACCTACAATGAGCAGTTCTTC
CASSRTSGRTYNEQFF
>TRBD2|TRBJ2-1|TRBV6-4|-
TGTGCCAGCAGTTCCGGACTAGCGGGAGTCAATGAGCAGTTCTTC
CASSSGLAGVNEQFF
>-|TRBJ2-2|TRBV19|few
TGTGCCAGTAGTATTGGCGGGACTGCGAACACCGGGGAGCTGTTTTTT
CASSIGGTANTGELFF
>-|TRBJ2-2|TRBV5-1|-
TGCGCCAGCAGCTTGGCTCTTTCGGGGGTCGGGGAGCTGTTTTTT
CASSLALSGVGELFF
>-|TRBJ1-1|TRBV28|-
TGTGCCAGCAGTCCTAGAGGGGGGAAACGAGGCACTGAAGCTTTCTTT
CASSPRGGKRGTEAFF
>-|TRBJ2-7|TRBV6-5|-
TGTGCCAGCAGTCCAAATCCGGGACGGCAATACGAGCAGTACTTC
CASSPNPGRQYEQYF
>TRBD1|TRBJ1-5|TRBV29-1|-
TGCAGCGTTTCCGGGACAGACAAAAATCAGCCCCAGCATTTT
CSVSGTDKNQPQHF
>-|TRBJ2-2|TRBV5-1|-
TGCGCCAGCAGCTTGGCGGCAGGCACCGGGGAGCTGTTTTTT
CASSLAAGTGELFF
>TRBD2|TRBJ2-5|TRBV5-8|-
TGTGCCAGCAGCGGGGCCAAGACTAGCGCCGCGACCCAGTACTTC
CASSGAKTSAATQYF
>TRBD1|TRBJ1-2|TRBV7-9|-
TGTGCCAGCAGCCTAGAGAGGACAGGCACTAATGGCTACACCTTC
CASSLERTGTNGYTF
>-|TRBJ2-1|TRBV30|-
TGTGCCTGGCTACCACGGCTGGGGCTGCTGTTCTTC
CAWLPRLGLLFF
>-|TRBJ1-2|TRBV6-1|-
TGTGCCAGCAGTGACCAGGGATTTGGCTACACCTTC
CASSDQGFGYTF
>-|TRBJ2-6|TRBV5-5|-
TGTGCCAGCAGCTTAAGTTACAGACCCTCTGGGGCCAACGTCCTGACTTTC
CASSLSYRPSGANVLTF
>-|TRBJ2-1|TRBV25-1|-
TGTGCCAGCAGTGCCCTGGACAGCGACAATGAGCAGTTCTTC
CASSALDSDNEQFF
>TRBD1|TRBJ2-1|TRBV20-1|-
TGCAGTGCTAACAGGGGTGAGCAGTTCTTC
CSANRGEQFF
>-|TRBJ1-5|TRBV28|once
TGTGCCAGCAGTTCAGTATTCTATAGCAATCAGCCCCAGCATTTT
CASSSVFYSNQPQHF
>-|TRBJ1-1|TRBV7-6|-
TGTGCCAGCAGCATGTCAACAGCGAACACTGAAGCTTTCTTT
CASSMSTANTEAFF
>TRBD1|TRBJ1-2|TRBV6-5|-
TGTGCCAGCAGTACGACAGGGGGCGGCTACACCTTC
CASSTTGGGYTF
>-|TRBJ2-1|TRBV7-3|-
TGTGCCAGCAGTTCGCAGGGTGAGCAGTTCTTC
CASSSQGEQFF
>-|TRBJ1-2|TRBV6-1|once
TGTGCCAGCAGTGAAGCTGAATCGGTGGCCTCGGGATACACCTTC
CASSEAESVASGYTF